This entry concerns a single TCR beta chain. The antigen is undetermined. Other DNA sequences from this sample encode an identical CDR3 as well. Sequencing was performed with immunoSEQ multiplex PCR; in TCRdb, only in-frame clones are kept and a portion is missing. The data show under 1,100,000 clones, 78% seen once. Germline CDR1 and CDR2: SGHRS and YFSETQ. Trimming at V came to 3 bases and at J to 2 bases, leaving 3 bases not matched to a gene. The CDR3 consists of 15 residues. These data originate in a study of shared clonotypes between healthy human individuals. Study results and limitations: A few donors had about 5% of their naive CD4 clonotypes in common. Larger richness was generally estimated for naive than memory subsets. Incompleteness in sorted-subset sequencing, despite large depth, was shown by rarefaction.

The V gene is TRBV5-1, the J gene TRBJ1-4, with TRBD1 matching 8 bases. Sequenced: memory CD4+ T cells from PBMCs. Subset meaning: CD45RA-negative fraction. This receptor was identified in a man between 18 and 29 years old in good health. Some clones in this sample may be carry-over from other donors' samples. CDR3 coding DNA: TGCGCCAGCAGCTCAGACAGGGGCACTAATGAAAAACTGTTTTTT. It codes for CASSSDRGTNEKLFF.